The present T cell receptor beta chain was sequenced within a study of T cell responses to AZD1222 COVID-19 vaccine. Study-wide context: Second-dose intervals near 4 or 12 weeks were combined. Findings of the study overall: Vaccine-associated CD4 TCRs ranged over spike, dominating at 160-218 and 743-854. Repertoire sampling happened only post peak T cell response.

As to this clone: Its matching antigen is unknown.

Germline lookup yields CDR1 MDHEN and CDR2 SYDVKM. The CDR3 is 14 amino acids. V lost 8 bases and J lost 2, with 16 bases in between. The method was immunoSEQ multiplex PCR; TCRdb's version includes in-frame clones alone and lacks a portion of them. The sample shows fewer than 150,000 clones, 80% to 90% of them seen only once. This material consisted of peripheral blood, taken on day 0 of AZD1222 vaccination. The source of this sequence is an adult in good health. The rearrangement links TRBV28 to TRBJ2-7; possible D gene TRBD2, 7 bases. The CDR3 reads CASRGAVRPYEQYF. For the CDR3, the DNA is TGTGCCAGCCGGGGGGCAGTTCGCCCCTACGAGCAGTACTTC. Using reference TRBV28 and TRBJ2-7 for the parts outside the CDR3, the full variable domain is DVKVTQSSRYLVKRTGEKVFLECVQDMDHENMFWYRQDPGLGLRLIYFSYDVKMKEKGDIPEGYSVSREKKERFSLILESASTNQTSMYLCASRGAVRPYEQYFGPGTRLTVT.